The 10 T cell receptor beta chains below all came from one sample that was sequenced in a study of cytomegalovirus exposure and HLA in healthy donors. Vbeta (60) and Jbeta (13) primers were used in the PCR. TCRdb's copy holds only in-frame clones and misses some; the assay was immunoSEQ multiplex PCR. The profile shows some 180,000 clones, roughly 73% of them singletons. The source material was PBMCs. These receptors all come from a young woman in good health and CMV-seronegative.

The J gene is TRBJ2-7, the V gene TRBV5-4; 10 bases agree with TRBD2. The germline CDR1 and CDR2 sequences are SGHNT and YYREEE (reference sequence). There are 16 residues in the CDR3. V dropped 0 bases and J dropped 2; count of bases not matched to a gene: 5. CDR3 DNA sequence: TGTGCCAGCAGCTTGGGGCGGCTAGCGGGGGCCTACGAGCAGTACTTC. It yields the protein CASSLGRLAGAYEQYF. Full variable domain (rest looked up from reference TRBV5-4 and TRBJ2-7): ETGVTQSPTHLIKTRGQQVTLRCSSQSGHNTVSWYQQALGQGPQFIFQYYREEENGRGNFPPRFSGLQFPNYSSELNVNALELDDSALYLCASSLGRLAGAYEQYFGPGTRLTVT.

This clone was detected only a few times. As DNA, the CDR3 is TGTGCCAGTAGTATTTCCTATGAGCAGTTCTTC. It is translated as CASSISYEQFF. V usage is TRBV19 and J usage is TRBJ2-1; D gene ambiguous. The germline V gene encodes CDR1 LNHDA and CDR2 SQIVND (reference sequence). CDR3 length: 11 amino acids. V was clipped by 3 bases and J by 8 bases, with 5 bases between them. The variable domain in full, with the rest retrieved from reference TRBV19 and TRBJ2-1, is DGGITQSPKYLFRKEGQNVTLSCEQNLNHDAMYWYRQDPGQGLRLIYYSQIVNDFQKGDIAEGYSVSREKKESFPLTVTSAQKNPTAFYLCASSISYEQFFGPGTRLTVL.

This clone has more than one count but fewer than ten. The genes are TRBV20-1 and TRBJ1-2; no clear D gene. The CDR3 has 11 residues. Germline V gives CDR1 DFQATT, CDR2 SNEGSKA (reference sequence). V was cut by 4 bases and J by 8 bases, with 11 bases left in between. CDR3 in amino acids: CSANREVGYTF. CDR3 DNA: TGCAGTGCTAACCGAGAAGTGGGCTACACCTTC.

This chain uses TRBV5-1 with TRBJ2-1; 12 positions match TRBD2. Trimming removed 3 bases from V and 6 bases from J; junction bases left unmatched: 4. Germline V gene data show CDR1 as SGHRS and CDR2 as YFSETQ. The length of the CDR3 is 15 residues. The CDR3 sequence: CASSWASGRANEQFF. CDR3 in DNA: TGCGCCAGCAGCTGGGCTAGCGGGAGGGCCAATGAGCAGTTCTTC.

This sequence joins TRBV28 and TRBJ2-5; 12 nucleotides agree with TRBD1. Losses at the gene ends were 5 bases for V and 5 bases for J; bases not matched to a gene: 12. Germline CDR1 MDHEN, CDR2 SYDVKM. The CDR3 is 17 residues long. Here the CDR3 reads CASSPAGTGGVRETQYF. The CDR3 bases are TGTGCCAGCAGTCCGGCCGGGACAGGGGGCGTCCGGGAGACCCAGTACTTC.

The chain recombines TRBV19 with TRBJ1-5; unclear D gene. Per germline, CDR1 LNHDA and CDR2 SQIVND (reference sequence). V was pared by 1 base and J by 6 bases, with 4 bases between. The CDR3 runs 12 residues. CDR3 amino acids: CASSIGSQPQHF. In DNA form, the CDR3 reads TGTGCCAGTAGTATAGGGAGTCAGCCCCAGCATTTT.

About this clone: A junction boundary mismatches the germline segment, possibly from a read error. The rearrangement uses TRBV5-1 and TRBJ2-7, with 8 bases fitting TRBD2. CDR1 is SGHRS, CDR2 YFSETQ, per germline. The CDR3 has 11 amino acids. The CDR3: CASSAGGEQCF. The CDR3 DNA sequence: TGCGCCAGCAGCGCGGGAGGCGAGCAGTGCTTC.

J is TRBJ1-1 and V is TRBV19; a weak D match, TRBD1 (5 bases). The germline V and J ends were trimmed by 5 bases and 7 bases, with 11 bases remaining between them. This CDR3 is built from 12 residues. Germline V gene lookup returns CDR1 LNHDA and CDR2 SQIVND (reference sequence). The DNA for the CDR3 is TGTGCCAGTAGTCATCCGGGGGTTGAAGCTTTCTTT. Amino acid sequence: CASSHPGVEAFF.

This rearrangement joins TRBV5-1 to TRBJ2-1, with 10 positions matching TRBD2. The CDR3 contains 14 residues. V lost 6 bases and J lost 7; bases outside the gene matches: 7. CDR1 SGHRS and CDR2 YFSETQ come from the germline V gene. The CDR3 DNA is TGCGCCAGCAAGGGGGTTAGCGGGAGGAATGAGCAGTTCTTC. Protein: CASKGVSGRNEQFF.

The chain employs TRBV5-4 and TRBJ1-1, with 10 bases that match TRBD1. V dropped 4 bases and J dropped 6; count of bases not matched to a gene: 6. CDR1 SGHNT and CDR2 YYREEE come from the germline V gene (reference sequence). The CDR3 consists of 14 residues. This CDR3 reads CASSLTGGTPEAFF. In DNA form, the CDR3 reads TGTGCCAGCAGCCTGACAGGGGGCACTCCTGAAGCTTTCTTT.